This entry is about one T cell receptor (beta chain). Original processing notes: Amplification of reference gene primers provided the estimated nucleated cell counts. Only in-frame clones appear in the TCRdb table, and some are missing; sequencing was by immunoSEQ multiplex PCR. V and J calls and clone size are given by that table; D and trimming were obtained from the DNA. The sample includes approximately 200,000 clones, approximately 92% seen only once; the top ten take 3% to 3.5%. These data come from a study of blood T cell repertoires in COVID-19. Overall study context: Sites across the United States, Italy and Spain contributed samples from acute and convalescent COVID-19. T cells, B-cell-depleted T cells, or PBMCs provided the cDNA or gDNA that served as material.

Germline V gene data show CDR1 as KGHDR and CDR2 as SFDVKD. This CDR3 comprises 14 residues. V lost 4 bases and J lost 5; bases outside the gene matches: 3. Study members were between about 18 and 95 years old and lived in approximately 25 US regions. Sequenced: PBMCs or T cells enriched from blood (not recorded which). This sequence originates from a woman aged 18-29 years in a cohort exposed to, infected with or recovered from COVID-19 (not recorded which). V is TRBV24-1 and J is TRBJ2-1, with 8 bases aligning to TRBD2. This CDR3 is CATSDGRADNEQFF. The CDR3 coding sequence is TGTGCCACCAGTGACGGGAGGGCCGACAATGAGCAGTTCTTC.